This is a list of T cell receptor beta chains from one sample in a study of Ad26.COV2.S vaccination and SARS-CoV-2 variants. The repertoire was sequenced with immunoSEQ multiplex PCR; TCRdb's copy has only in-frame clones and lacks some. The profile shows 300,000 to 400,000 clones, about 88% of them singletons. Here the sequenced sample was peripheral blood, taken in a trial of Ad26.COV2.S vaccine versus placebo. Source of these receptors: a person between 18 and 65 years old who received the Ad26.COV2.S COVID-19 vaccine or a placebo. The CDR3 runs from the conserved cysteine through the conserved F or W. Each record gives: J gene, V gene, D gene, CDR3 length, CDR3 protein, CDR3 DNA. The D gene is left open where the match is weak.

TRBJ2-3 TRBV9 - 15 CASSVERLPTAGQYF TGTGCCAGCAGCGTAGAACGACTGCCGACCGCCGGGCAGTATTTT
TRBJ2-1 TRBV30 - 14 CAWSRSATYNEQFF TGTGCCTGGAGTAGGAGCGCCACCTACAATGAGCAGTTCTTC
TRBJ2-7 TRBV4-2 - 15 CASSQDPPPSYEQYF TGTGCCAGCAGCCAAGATCCCCCCCCTTCCTACGAGCAGTACTTC
TRBJ1-1 TRBV28 TRBD1 15 CASSVPQGVGAEAFF TGTGCCAGCAGTGTCCCACAGGGGGTGGGCGCTGAAGCTTTCTTT
TRBJ2-5 TRBV2 - 14 CASSGTALLGTQYF TGTGCCAGCAGTGGGACAGCCCTCCTGGGGACCCAGTACTTC
TRBJ2-1 TRBV9 - 14 CASSVPPTANEQFF TGTGCCAGCAGCGTACCCCCGACAGCCAATGAGCAGTTCTTC
TRBJ2-7 TRBV6-5 - 11 CASRGFDEQYF TGTGCCAGCAGGGGGTTCGACGAGCAGTACTTC
TRBJ2-3 TRBV4-2 - 15 CASSQDHARTDTQYF TGTGCCAGCAGCCAAGATCATGCACGGACAGATACGCAGTATTTT
TRBJ1-5 TRBV6-5 TRBD1 15 CASSTGQGINQPQHF TGTGCCAGCAGTACGGGACAGGGAATCAATCAGCCCCAGCATTTT
TRBJ2-7 TRBV2 - 12 CASSEFPYEQYF TGTGCCAGCAGTGAATTCCCCTACGAGCAGTACTTC
TRBJ2-7 TRBV2 - 12 CASKAGSYEQYF TGTGCCAGCAAAGCCGGCTCCTACGAGCAGTACTTC